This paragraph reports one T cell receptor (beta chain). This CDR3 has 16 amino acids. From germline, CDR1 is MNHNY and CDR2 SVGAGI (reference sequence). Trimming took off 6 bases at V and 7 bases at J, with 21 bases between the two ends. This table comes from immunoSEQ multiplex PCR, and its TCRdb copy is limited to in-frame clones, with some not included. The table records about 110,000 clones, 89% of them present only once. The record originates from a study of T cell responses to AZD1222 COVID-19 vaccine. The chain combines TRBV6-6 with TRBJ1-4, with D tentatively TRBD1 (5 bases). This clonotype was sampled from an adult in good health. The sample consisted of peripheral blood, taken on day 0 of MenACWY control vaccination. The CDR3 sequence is CASSPGTFPGGEKLFF. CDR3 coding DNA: TGTGCCAGCAGCCCCGGGACTTTCCCCGGTGGTGAAAAACTGTTTTTT.